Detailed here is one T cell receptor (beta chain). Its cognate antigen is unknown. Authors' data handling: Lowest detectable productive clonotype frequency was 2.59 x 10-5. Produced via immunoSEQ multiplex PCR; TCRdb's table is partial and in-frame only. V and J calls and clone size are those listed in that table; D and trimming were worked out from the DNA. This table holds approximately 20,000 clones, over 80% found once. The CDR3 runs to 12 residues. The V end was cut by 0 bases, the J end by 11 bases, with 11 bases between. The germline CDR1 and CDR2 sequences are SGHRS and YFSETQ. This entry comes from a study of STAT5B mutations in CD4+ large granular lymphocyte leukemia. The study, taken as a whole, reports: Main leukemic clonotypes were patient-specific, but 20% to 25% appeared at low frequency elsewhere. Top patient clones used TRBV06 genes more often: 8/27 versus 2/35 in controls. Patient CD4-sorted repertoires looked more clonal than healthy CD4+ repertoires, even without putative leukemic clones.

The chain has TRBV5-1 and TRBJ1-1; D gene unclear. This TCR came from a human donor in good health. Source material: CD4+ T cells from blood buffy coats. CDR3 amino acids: CASSLDSGRAFF. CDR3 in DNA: TGCGCCAGCAGCTTGGACTCCGGCCGGGCTTTCTTT. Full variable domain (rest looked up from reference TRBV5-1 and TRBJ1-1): KAGVTQTPRYLIKTRGQQVTLSCSPISGHRSVSWYQQTPGQGLQFLFEYFSETQRNKGNFPGRFSGRQFSNSRSEMNVSTLELGDSALYLCASSLDSGRAFFGQGTRLTVV.